A selection of T cell receptor beta chains follows, all from one sample in a study of blood T cell repertoires in COVID-19. Sequenced by immunoSEQ multiplex PCR; TCRdb stores in-frame clones only, minus some. Of around 180,000 clones listed, around three quarters were seen once; the top ten hold 5% to 8.5%. Sequenced material: peripheral blood. The receptors shown here come from a man between 65 and 79 years old with active or convalescent COVID-19. The CDR3 runs from the conserved cysteine through the conserved F or W. D genes are given only for firm matches. Only part of the rows carry a size: once, few, many, or a class if the clone is expanded.

cdr3_nt cdr3_aa j_call v_call d_call clone_size
TGTGCCAGCAGAATGCAGGCAATCTTAGATACGCAGTATTTT CASRMQAILDTQYF TRBJ2-3 TRBV27 . .
TGCAGCGTTGGTCGGGGGTTGGGGAACACTGAAGCTTTCTTT CSVGRGLGNTEAFF TRBJ1-1 TRBV29-1 . .
TGTGCCAGCAGTTTATCGTGGGCAGGGAATGAAAAACTGTTTTTT CASSLSWAGNEKLFF TRBJ1-4 TRBV27 . .
TGCGCCAGCAGCTTGGCTGCGGGATTGGCCGGGGAGCTGTTTTTT CASSLAAGLAGELFF TRBJ2-2 TRBV5-1 . .
TGCGCCAGCAGCCAGGCGTCGGGGGGGCGCATTGAGCAGTTCTTC CASSQASGGRIEQFF TRBJ2-1 TRBV4-1 TRBD2 .
TGCGCCAGCAGCTCCTCGACTAGCGAATCCTACGAGCAGTACTTC CASSSSTSESYEQYF TRBJ2-7 TRBV5-1 TRBD2 .
TGTGCCAGCAGGGATTACAGGGGCTACACTGAAGCTTTCTTT CASRDYRGYTEAFF TRBJ1-1 TRBV6-5 TRBD1 .
TGTGCCAGCTCCCAGGAGGCAACCGGAAACACCATATATTTT CASSQEATGNTIYF TRBJ1-3 TRBV7-6 . .
TGTGCCAGCAGCCATCTGGGCACGGCCTCTGGAAACACCATATATTTT CASSHLGTASGNTIYF TRBJ1-3 TRBV3-1/TRBV3-2 . .
TGCGCCAGCAGCTTGCGCCCTAGCGGAGATACGCAGTATTTT CASSLRPSGDTQYF TRBJ2-3 TRBV5-1 TRBD2 .
TGTGCCAGCAGCTTTAAGGAGCGGGTGAACACCGGGGAGCTGTTTTTT CASSFKERVNTGELFF TRBJ2-2 TRBV11-3 . .
TGTGCCAGTAGTATCCCGGGGGGTTTAGCTAACTATGGCTACACCTTC CASSIPGGLANYGYTF TRBJ1-2 TRBV19 . .
TGCGCCAGCAGCTTGGGACAGACTAATGAAAAACTGTTTTTT CASSLGQTNEKLFF TRBJ1-4 TRBV5-1 . .
TGTGCCAGCAGCTTAGAGGTCGGGGGAGGGGCAGATACGCAGTATTTT CASSLEVGGGADTQYF TRBJ2-3 TRBV7-2 TRBD2 .
TGTGCCAGCAGTTATTCGGTAACCACAGATACGCAGTATTTT CASSYSVTTDTQYF TRBJ2-3 TRBV6-5 . .
TGTGCCAGCAAAGCCGGGGAAAAACTGTTTTTT CASKAGEKLFF TRBJ1-4 TRBV25-1 . .
TGTGCCAGCAGCCCACTAACAGGGCGGGACAATGAGCAGTTCTTC CASSPLTGRDNEQFF TRBJ2-1 TRBV11-2 . .
TGTGCCTGGAGTGTTGGCCGCACTGGAAACACCATATATTTT CAWSVGRTGNTIYF TRBJ1-3 TRBV30 . .
TGTGCCTGGAGGTCCGGGAACGAGCAGTACTTC CAWRSGNEQYF TRBJ2-7 TRBV30 . .
TGCGCCAGCAGCTTGGCTGGGGGCCCCGCCTATGGCTACACCTTC CASSLAGGPAYGYTF TRBJ1-2 TRBV5-1 . .
TGTGCCAGCAGCTTATTCCCGGGCACTGAAGCTTTCTTT CASSLFPGTEAFF TRBJ1-1 TRBV7-8 . .
TGTGCCAGCAGTTTGTTCTATCAGAACACCGGGGAGCTGTTTTTT CASSLFYQNTGELFF TRBJ2-2 TRBV27 . .
TGTGCCAGCAGACCCACGGGGTATGGCTACACCTTC CASRPTGYGYTF TRBJ1-2 TRBV7-9 . .
TGTGCCAGCTCACCACGGGGCACAGGGTCGTACAATGAGCAGTTCTTC CASSPRGTGSYNEQFF TRBJ2-1 TRBV18 . .
TGTGCCAGCAGCTCACAGGGGGCAGGCGAGCAGTACTTC CASSSQGAGEQYF TRBJ2-7 TRBV7-8 TRBD1 .
TGTGCCAGCAGTTATTGGGGAGTGAACACTGAAGCTTTCTTT CASSYWGVNTEAFF TRBJ1-1 TRBV6-5 . .
TGTGCCAGCAGCTTAGCGTACGAGGCTAATGGCTACACCTTC CASSLAYEANGYTF TRBJ1-2 TRBV7-9 . once
TGTGCCAGCAGTCGAACAGGGGCCGGTACAGATACGCAGTATTTT CASSRTGAGTDTQYF TRBJ2-3 TRBV11-3 TRBD1 few
TGTGCCAGCAGCCCAATTCTCAGGGGAAGTAATGGCTACACCTTC CASSPILRGSNGYTF TRBJ1-2 TRBV7-9 . .
TGTGCCAGCAGTCCGGGGATGGGCGAGCAGTACTTC CASSPGMGEQYF TRBJ2-7 TRBV12-3/TRBV12-4 . once
TGTGCCAGCAGTCCCCAGGGTAACTATGGCTACACCTTC CASSPQGNYGYTF TRBJ1-2 TRBV6-5 . .
TGTGCCAGCAGCCCTCAGGAGGGCGGAGAGACCCAGTACTTC CASSPQEGGETQYF TRBJ2-5 TRBV9 . .
TGTGCCAGCTCACCACCGTTAGGGGATGGCTACACCTTC CASSPPLGDGYTF TRBJ1-2 TRBV18 . .
TGTGCCAGCAGCTTACTGATAGGCGCCGGGCGGGACGAGCAGTACTTC CASSLLIGAGRDEQYF TRBJ2-7 TRBV7-9 . .
TGTGCCAGCAGTTCTCCGTCGAGCGTGAGCACAGATACGCAGTATTTT CASSSPSSVSTDTQYF TRBJ2-3 TRBV27 . .
TGTGCCAGCAGTTTAGCAGGGGAGCGGGGCTACACCTTC CASSLAGERGYTF TRBJ1-2 TRBV6-5 . .
TGTGCCAGCTCACCACAGAGACAGGGTGTCGGCTACACCTTC CASSPQRQGVGYTF TRBJ1-2 TRBV18 TRBD1 .